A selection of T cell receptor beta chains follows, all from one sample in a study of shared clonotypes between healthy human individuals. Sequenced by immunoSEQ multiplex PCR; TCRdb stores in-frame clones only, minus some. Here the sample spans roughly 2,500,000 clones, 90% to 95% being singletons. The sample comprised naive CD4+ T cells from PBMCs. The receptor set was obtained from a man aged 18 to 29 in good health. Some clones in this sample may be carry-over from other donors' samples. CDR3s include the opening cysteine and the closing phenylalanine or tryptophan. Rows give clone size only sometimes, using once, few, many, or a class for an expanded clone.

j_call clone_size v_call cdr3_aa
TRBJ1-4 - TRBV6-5 CASSYSGPATNEKLFF
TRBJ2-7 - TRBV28 CASSTTGTVSYEQYF
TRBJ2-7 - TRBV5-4 CASSFAGSRYEQYF
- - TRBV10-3 CAIRSDRGSYEQYF
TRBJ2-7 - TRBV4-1 CASSQGVGGQGYDEQYF
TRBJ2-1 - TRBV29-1 CSVEGGAVYNEQFF
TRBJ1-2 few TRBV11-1 CASSPGTGGYTF
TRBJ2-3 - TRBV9 CASSIKRADTQYF
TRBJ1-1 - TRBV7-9 CASSPGNGDTEAFF
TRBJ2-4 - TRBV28 CASSSPTSGRENIQYF
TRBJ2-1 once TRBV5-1 CASSSVAGSYNEQFF
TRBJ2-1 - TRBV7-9 CASSPAVRDDLFF
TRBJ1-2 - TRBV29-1 CSVGTGLYGYTF
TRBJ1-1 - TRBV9 CASSADRAITEAFF
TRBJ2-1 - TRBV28 CASSRGQGSYNEQFF
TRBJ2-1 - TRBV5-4 CASSLTTNSYNEQFF
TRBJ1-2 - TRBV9 CASSVEGDGNYGYTF
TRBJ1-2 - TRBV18 CASSPPGGIYGYTF
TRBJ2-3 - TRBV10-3 CAISESGADTQYF
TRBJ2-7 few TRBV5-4 CASSLAGTGAYEQYF
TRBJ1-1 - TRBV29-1 CSVAYRLNTEAFF
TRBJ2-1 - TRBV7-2 CASRQGHEQFF
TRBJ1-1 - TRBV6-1 CASSRTGDLEAFF
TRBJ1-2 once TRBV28 CASSRAGYGYGYTF
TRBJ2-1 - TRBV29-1 CSVEYGLDEQFF
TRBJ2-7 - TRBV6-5 CASSYSGSGAQYF
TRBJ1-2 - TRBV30 CAWTGQTLSYGYTF
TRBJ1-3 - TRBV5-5 CASSLTGYSGNTIYF
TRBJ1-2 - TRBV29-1 CSVEVGHRVGGYTF
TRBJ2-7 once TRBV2 CASSAPGQGDEQYF
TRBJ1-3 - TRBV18 CASSPSGPDGSGNTIYF
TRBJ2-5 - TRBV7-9 CASSLKSGAYQETQYF
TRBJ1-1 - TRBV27 CASRGPGGSTEAFF
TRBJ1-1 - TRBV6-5 CASSLQGGGRAFF
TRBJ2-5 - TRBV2 CASIERRMETQYF
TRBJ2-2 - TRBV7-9 CASTNTGELFF